This T cell receptor (beta chain) was profiled in a study of T-cell memory formation after mild COVID-19. Study in general: Clusters of TCRs were largely donor specific. The study, taken as a whole, reports: Day 15 to 85 contracting clones showed balanced CD4/CD8; later expanders leaned CD4+. Among CD4+ contracting clones, most were CM and EM, and CD8+ ones EMRA.

This clonotype was found once. Antigen unknown. TCRdb redid the calling of the 5' RACE reads with MiXCR, one entry per CDR3 protein. The table includes about 180,000 distinct CDR3 sequences, roughly 18% detected once. The germline gives CDR1 KGHSH, CDR2 LQKENI. V was cut by 6 bases and J by 0 bases, with 15 bases left in between. This CDR3 is built from 15 residues. The source is a man aged 18 to 29 who had mild COVID-19 (a few samples of this study predate the infection). Cell type and time point are not known. The sequencing sample was made of PBMCs or a T cell subset sorted from them (not recorded which). This chain joins TRBV18 and TRBJ2-7; D assignment may be TRBD1 or TRBD2 (5 bases each). The DNA of the CDR3 is TGTGCCAGCTCGCCCCCGGGACGGTACTCCTACGAGCAGTACTTC. This sequence encodes CASSPPGRYSYEQYF.